A selection of T cell receptor beta chains follows, all from one sample in a study of shared clonotypes between healthy human individuals. Sequencing was performed with immunoSEQ multiplex PCR; in TCRdb, only in-frame clones are kept and a portion is missing. The repertoire has roughly 1 million clones, more than 65% of them found once; the top ten carry 1.5%. Sequencing was carried out using memory CD4+ T cells sorted from blood. The receptors shown here come from a young man in good health. The CDR3 runs from the conserved cysteine through the conserved F or W. A D gene is named only where the DNA matches it firmly. Only part of the rows carry a size: once, few, many, or a class if the clone is expanded.

clone_size d_call j_call v_call cdr3_nt cdr3_aa
NA NA TRBJ1-5 TRBV7-8 TGTGCCAGCAGCCCCCGTTATGAGTTTTCCAATCAGCCCCAGCATTTT CASSPRYEFSNQPQHF
NA NA TRBJ2-2 TRBV5-1 TGCGCCAGCAGCTTGGAAGGGTCCGGGGAGCTGTTTTTT CASSLEGSGELFF
NA TRBD1 TRBJ2-1 TRBV10-1 TGCGCCAGCAGTTCGACAGGGGAGGTCAATGAGCAGTTCTTC CASSSTGEVNEQFF
once NA TRBJ1-1 TRBV18 TGTGCCAGCTCACCAGAGACCGGGACTCTGAACACTGAAGCTTTCTTT CASSPETGTLNTEAFF
NA NA TRBJ2-3 TRBV7-2 TGTGCCAGCAGCTTAATTTCTAGTTCCGCAGATACGCAGTATTTT CASSLISSSADTQYF
NA NA TRBJ2-7 TRBV7-8 TGTGCCAGCAGCTTAGGTCTAGATCTCTACGAGCAGTACTTC CASSLGLDLYEQYF
NA TRBD2 TRBJ2-7 TRBV4-3 TGCGCCAGCAGCCAAGAGAGAACTAGCGCAAGCTCCTACGAGCAGTACTTC CASSQERTSASSYEQYF
NA TRBD2 TRBJ2-3 TRBV7-2 TGTGCCAGCAGCTTGATCCAACTAGCGGGAGTGGCAGATACGCAGTATTTT CASSLIQLAGVADTQYF
NA NA TRBJ2-2 TRBV7-9 TGTGCCAGCAGCTTAGAACGGTCAGGGAACACCGGGGAGCTGTTTTTT CASSLERSGNTGELFF
NA NA TRBJ2-3 TRBV9 TGTGCCAGCAGCGTAGGACCCCAAGCAGCAGATACGCAGTATTTT CASSVGPQAADTQYF
NA NA TRBJ1-5 TRBV5-1 TGCGCCAGCAGCTTGGCGTCGGATCAGCCCCAGCATTTT CASSLASDQPQHF
NA TRBD1 TRBJ1-2 TRBV2 TGTGCCAGCAGTGAGCGACAGGGGGGTGGCTACACCTTC CASSERQGGGYTF
NA NA TRBJ2-5 TRBV6-5 TGTGCCAGCAGTTCCAGTCTGGGGCTAGCGAGGACCCAGTACTTC CASSSSLGLARTQYF
few TRBD1 TRBJ2-5 TRBV28 TGTGCCAGCAGTTACAGGGGGCGCGGCCAAGAGACCCAGTACTTC CASSYRGRGQETQYF
NA TRBD1 TRBJ2-5 TRBV7-2 TGTGCCAGCAGCTTAGAGACAGGGGCGGGAGAGACCCAGTACTTC CASSLETGAGETQYF
NA NA TRBJ2-3 TRBV6-5 TGTGCCAGCAGTTCACCGGGACATCCAGATACGCAGTATTTT CASSSPGHPDTQYF
few TRBD1 TRBJ2-3 TRBV2 TGTGCCAGCACCCGGGACAGAAACACAGATACGCAGTATTTT CASTRDRNTDTQYF
once TRBD1 TRBJ2-3 TRBV5-1 TGCGCCAGCAGCTTGGTGACAGGGGGCATAGATACGCAGTATTTT CASSLVTGGIDTQYF
NA NA TRBJ2-2 TRBV5-8 TGTGCCAGCCACCGGACTAAAACCGGGGAGCTGTTTTTT CASHRTKTGELFF
NA NA TRBJ2-5 TRBV6-6 TGTGCCAGCAGAGTCCAGGAGACCCAGTACTTC CASRVQETQYF
NA NA TRBJ1-4 TRBV7-2 TGTGCCAGCAGCCGTGCCGCCTGGGGGGGCGGTAATGAAAAACTGTTTTTT CASSRAAWGGGNEKLFF
few NA TRBJ1-1 TRBV30 TGTGCCTGGAATGCGGGGGGGAACACTGAAGCTTTCTTT CAWNAGGNTEAFF
NA NA TRBJ2-1 TRBV11-1 TGTGCCAGCAGCTCCGGACCCAACTTCTACAATGAGCAGTTCTTC CASSSGPNFYNEQFF
NA TRBD2 TRBJ2-7 TRBV7-9 TGTGCCAGCAGCCCCGGAGCGGGAGTTGTATACGAGCAGTACTTC CASSPGAGVVYEQYF
once TRBD2 TRBJ2-5 TRBV2 TGTGCCAGCAGTGATTTTGGGCGGGGGGGTCACCAAGAGACCCAGTACTTC CASSDFGRGGHQETQYF
NA NA TRBJ2-7 TRBV9 TGTGCCAGCAGCGTAGGACTGTTCTCTTCCTACGAGCAGTACTTC CASSVGLFSSYEQYF
NA TRBD2 TRBJ2-7 TRBV4-1 TGCGCCAGCAGCCAGGGACTAGCGGGAGGGACCTACGAGCAGTACTTC CASSQGLAGGTYEQYF
NA NA TRBJ1-2 TRBV28 TGTGCCAGCAGCCCCCCCTCGGTCCGCGGCAACTATGGCTACACCTTC CASSPPSVRGNYGYTF
NA TRBD1 TRBJ1-4 TRBV4-3 TGCGCCAACAGCCAAGACGGACAGGGAGTTAATGAAAAACTGTTTTTT CANSQDGQGVNEKLFF
NA NA TRBJ2-7 TRBV5-5 TGTGCCAGCAGCGGCCAGCGCTACGAGCAGTACTTC CASSGQRYEQYF
once NA TRBJ1-2 TRBV18 TGTGCCAGCTCATCCGGCGGATATGGCTACACCTTC CASSSGGYGYTF
few TRBD1 TRBJ1-5 TRBV5-1 TGCGCCAGCAGCTTCTCAGGGGGCAACAATCAGCCCCAGCATTTT CASSFSGGNNQPQHF
few TRBD1 TRBJ1-4 TRBV19 TGTGCCAGTAGTACCACGGACAGGGTAAACGAAAAACTGTTTTTT CASSTTDRVNEKLFF
NA NA TRBJ1-1 TRBV7-7 TGTGCTAGCAGCATGGGACAGAACACTGAAGCTTTCTTT CASSMGQNTEAFF
NA TRBD1 TRBJ2-7 TRBV5-1 TGCGCCAGCAGCTGGCCGGGCGGGACAGGGGCCTACGAGCAGTACTTC CASSWPGGTGAYEQYF
many NA TRBJ2-5 TRBV5-1 TGCGCCAGCAGCACCCCTCAAGAGACCCAGTACTTC CASSTPQETQYF
few NA TRBJ2-3 TRBV28 TGTGCCAGCAGTCCCGGGGGGCGGGGCACAGATACGCAGTATTTT CASSPGGRGTDTQYF
NA TRBD1 TRBJ1-4 TRBV10-2 TGCGCCAGCACCTATAACAGGGGGCGCGGTAATGAAAAACTGTTTTTT CASTYNRGRGNEKLFF
once NA TRBJ1-4 TRBV30 TGTGCCTGGAGTACACAGGGATCAGAAGAAAAACTGTTTTTT CAWSTQGSEEKLFF
NA NA TRBJ2-5 TRBV7-2 TGTGCCAGCAACCAGGGGGGCCAAGAGACCCAGTACTTC CASNQGGQETQYF
NA NA TRBJ1-2 TRBV4-2 TGTGCCAGCAGCCAAGAGCGGCTCTTGGGCTACACCTTC CASSQERLLGYTF
NA NA TRBJ2-4 TRBV7-2 TGTGCCAGCAGCTTAGGAGAGGAAAACATTCAGTACTTC CASSLGEENIQYF
few TRBD1 TRBJ2-1 TRBV4-3 TGCGCCAGCAGCCGCGACAGGGTCTCCTACAATGAGCAGTTCTTC CASSRDRVSYNEQFF
NA TRBD1 TRBJ1-4 TRBV6-5 TGTGCCAGCAGCGACAGGGTGGGTGAAAAACTGTTTTTT CASSDRVGEKLFF
few NA TRBJ1-2 TRBV18 TGTGCCAGCTCACCAGGACAGTCTAACTATGGCTACACCTTC CASSPGQSNYGYTF
NA NA TRBJ1-1 TRBV27 TGTGCCAGCACCACCCTGACGGGCTCAGGAGGCACTGAAGCTTTCTTT CASTTLTGSGGTEAFF
once TRBD2 TRBJ2-1 TRBV7-2 TGTGCCAGCAGCTTACTGGGGGGGACTAGCGGATACAATGAGCAGTTCTTC CASSLLGGTSGYNEQFF
NA TRBD2 TRBJ2-7 TRBV11-2 TGTGCCAGCAGTTTGGGGAGGGGAACCGACGAGCAGTACTTC CASSLGRGTDEQYF
NA NA TRBJ1-2 TRBV9 TGTGCCAGCAGCGTAGGCTCCGAGGGCTACACCTTC CASSVGSEGYTF
NA TRBD2 TRBJ2-2 TRBV2 TGTGCCAGCAGTGAAAATAGCGGGAGGGCCAGCACCGGGGAGCTGTTTTTT CASSENSGRASTGELFF
NA NA TRBJ1-1 TRBV28 TGTGCCAGCACCCCATGGGGGGGGACTGAAGCTTTCTTT CASTPWGGTEAFF
NA TRBD1 TRBJ2-7 TRBV6-5 TGTGCCAGCAGTTACTCGGGGACAGGGGGTTACGAGCAGTACTTC CASSYSGTGGYEQYF
few NA TRBJ2-1 TRBV5-6 TGTGCCAGCAGCGGGGCCTACTACAATGAGCAGTTCTTC CASSGAYYNEQFF
NA TRBD1 TRBJ1-1 TRBV10-3 TGTGCCATCAGGATGGACAGGGGAGGAACGAGGACTGAAGCTTTCTTT CAIRMDRGGTRTEAFF
NA NA TRBJ2-1 TRBV18 TGTGCCAGCCAAGATCGCCGGAGCTCCTACAATGAGCAGTTCTTC CASQDRRSSYNEQFF
NA NA TRBJ2-1 TRBV7-9 TGTGCCAGCAGCTTAGCCTCGGGCTTATCGGGGACTGAGCAGTTCTTC CASSLASGLSGTEQFF
NA NA TRBJ2-1 TRBV2 TGTGCCAGCAGTACCCGGTTCGGCCAGGGAGAGAATGAGCAGTTCTTC CASSTRFGQGENEQFF
NA NA TRBJ1-5 TRBV5-8 TGTGCCAGCAGCACCTTTGGGCGGGGGGCGAGGGATCAGCCCCAGCATTTT CASSTFGRGARDQPQHF
few NA TRBJ1-2 TRBV7-3 TGTGCCAGCAGCTCAACCGGAGGGTATGGCTACACCTTC CASSSTGGYGYTF